The 2 T cell receptor beta chains in this list originate from one sample, sequenced in a study of CD8+ T cells in alopecia areata. cDNA reverse transcribed from extracted RNA served as the sequencing template. Profiled with immunoSEQ multiplex PCR; TCRdb holds only in-frame clones, not every one. This sample has around 180,000 clones, with more than 50% found just once. Treatment indicated: oral pan-JAK inhibitor, 5-10 mg twice daily. The specimen comprised CD4+ T cells sorted from blood, sampled at week 24, from a patient treated with tofacitinib. These receptors all come from a human donor with alopecia areata.

In nucleotides, the CDR3 is TGCAGCGTTCAAAGGGTAGATGAAGCTTTCTTT. Protein product: CSVQRVDEAFF. The J gene is TRBJ1-1, the V gene TRBV29-1; D remains unclear. In germline, CDR1 is SQVTM, CDR2 ANQGSEA. This CDR3 spans 11 amino acids. V lost 5 bases to trimming and J lost 7 bases, with 11 bases between them.

This clone was seen only a few times. The CDR3 protein is CASSLGLQGAPVDTQYF. The CDR3 DNA follows: TGTGCCAGCAGCTTAGGCCTACAGGGGGCACCGGTAGATACGCAGTATTTT. The chain joins TRBV7-2 to TRBJ2-3; 9 positions agree with TRBD1. With V trimmed by 1 base and J by 5 bases, 10 bases remained unmatched. The CDR3 totals 17 residues. Germline V gene data show CDR1 as SGHTA and CDR2 as FQGNSA.